The present T cell receptor beta chain was sequenced within a study of T cell responses to AZD1222 COVID-19 vaccine. Whole-study findings and limits: Repertoires were sampled only after the peak T cell response.

This clone rates as medium-sized (0.01 to 0.1%). Antigen unknown. Data came from immunoSEQ multiplex PCR; TCRdb stores just in-frame clones and leaves some out. The sample holds roughly 62,000 clones, 65% to 80% seen once. Germline assignment: CDR1 LNHDA and CDR2 SQIVND (reference sequence). The CDR3 contains 15 residues. Trimming pared 5 bases from V and 4 bases from J, leaving 15 bases between. This chain links TRBV19 with TRBJ1-5, with no clear D. The sequence derives from an adult in good health. This specimen consisted of peripheral blood, obtained on day 0 of AZD1222 vaccination. The CDR3 protein is CASSLVSTLNQPQHF. Written as DNA, the CDR3 is TGTGCCAGTAGTTTAGTATCCACACTAAATCAGCCCCAGCATTTT.